This T cell receptor beta chain is drawn from a study of T cell repertoires in cytomegalovirus infection. At the level of the study: The study used recently identified HLA-C-restricted and well-studied HLA-B-restricted CMV epitopes. From public TCR beta signatures came an indication of both CMV infection and matching HLA type. The study's findings and limits: Individuals carrying CMV plus the relevant HLA were identified by cumulative frequency of public TCR beta families. HLA-C-restricted CMV clonotypes gave the most frequent clonotype in two of eight donors.

TCRdb reprocessed the reads with MiXCR, giving one entry per CDR3 protein. The data hold hundreds of thousands of distinct CDR3 sequences, with around 32% observed a single time. Concerning this clonotype: Its antigen is currently unknown.

Trimming took 11 bases from V and 5 from J, leaving 15 bases between them. The CDR3 loop spans 12 amino acids. Germline CDR1 and CDR2: MNHEY and SVGAGI. The TCR comes from a human donor in good health (CMV status not recorded). Some clones in this sample may be carry-over from other donors' samples. The chain uses TRBV6-5 and TRBJ2-5, with a weak D call TRBD1 (5 bases). Sequenced here: cultured CD8+ T cells from PBMCs, sampled from culture after CMV antigen stimulation. The CDR3 nucleotides are TGTGCCGCCTCTCAGGGCGATGAGACCCAGTACTTC. Translating it yields CAASQGDETQYF.